Described below is a single T cell receptor beta chain sequence and its context. Its specificity is not known. The data belong to a study of identifying expanded T cells in peripheral blood. The method was immunoSEQ multiplex PCR; TCRdb's version includes in-frame clones alone and lacks a portion of them. Among about 85,000 clones listed, around 89% were seen once. Collection occurred without any documented infections or immune events in donors. This CDR3 spans 13 amino acids. Germline V CDR1 and CDR2: MNHEY, SMNVEV (reference sequence). V was pared by 1 base and J by 3 bases, with 7 bases between. Study-wide points: About 1.2 clones differed between technical replicates, versus roughly 16 and 20 over time.

The V gene is TRBV27, the J gene TRBJ2-7; no reliable D call. The receptor's source is a person aged 18 to 70 in good health. Sequenced input: blood. CDR3 DNA sequence: TGTGCCAGCAGTTTATTTTCAGGCTACGAGCAGTACTTC. Its translation is CASSLFSGYEQYF.